This entry lists 22 T cell receptor beta chains sequenced from one sample in a study of Ad26.COV2.S vaccination and SARS-CoV-2 variants. Some clones are missing from TCRdb's copy, which holds only in-frame ones; the method was immunoSEQ multiplex PCR. The sample has about 480,000 clones, around 85% seen once. Treatment defined: roughly 18 received Ad26.COV2.S at low or high dose, single or two shots; roughly 5 received placebo; per-sample allocation not given. Sample collection was performed on day 63 after the first vaccine or placebo injection. The sequencing here drew on peripheral blood, taken in a trial of Ad26.COV2.S vaccine versus placebo. The origin of the receptors is a person between 18 and 65 years old who received the Ad26.COV2.S COVID-19 vaccine or a placebo.

The chain has TRBV7-9 and TRBJ1-4; D is undetermined. This CDR3 contains 14 residues. V gave up 5 bases and J gave up 4 bases, with 11 bases separating them. Germline-derived CDR1 and CDR2 are SEHNR and FQNEAQ (reference sequence). In DNA, the CDR3 is TGTGCCAGCAGCCGCACAGAATTTAATGAAAAACTGTTTTTT. It is translated as CASSRTEFNEKLFF.

Worth noting for this clone: Distinct nucleotide sequences in the sample also encode this CDR3. The chain recombines TRBV7-9 with TRBJ2-1; D call uncertain. The CDR3 sequence is 13 residues long. V dropped 8 bases and J dropped 1 base, with 9 bases sitting between them. CDR1 SEHNR and CDR2 FQNEAQ come from the germline V gene (reference sequence). CDR3 loop: CASSLVSYNEQFF. In DNA form, the CDR3 reads TGTGCCAGCTCGCTAGTGTCCTACAATGAGCAGTTCTTC.

V usage is TRBV12-3 or TRBV12-4 and J usage is TRBJ2-3, with D unresolved. V lost 3 bases to trimming and J lost 6 bases, with 10 bases between them. The CDR3 is made up of 13 amino acids. The CDR3 sequence: CASSFGVRDTQYF. Written as DNA, the CDR3 is TGTGCCAGCAGTTTCGGAGTCCGTGATACGCAGTATTTT.

The chain employs TRBV5-1 and TRBJ2-2; 7 bases are shared with TRBD1. Germline CDR1 SGHRS, CDR2 YFSETQ. This CDR3 contains 15 residues. Trimming took 2 bases from V and 4 from J; bases not matched to a gene: 5. CDR3 DNA: TGCGCCAGCAGCTTTCGGGCAGGGGGCACCGGGGAGCTGTTTTTT. This sequence encodes CASSFRAGGTGELFF.

This chain connects TRBV20-1 to TRBJ2-3, with D perhaps matching TRBD2 (6 bases). The CDR3 is made up of 16 amino acids. The V end lost 3 bases, the J end lost 2 bases, and 18 bases lay between the germline ends. Germline CDR1 DFQATT, CDR2 SNEGSKA (reference sequence). Here the CDR3 reads CSASSVTGAVTDTQYF. CDR3 coding DNA: TGCAGTGCTAGTAGTGTAACGGGAGCTGTCACAGATACGCAGTATTTT.

The table lists this clone with a count of one. The genes are TRBV7-9 and TRBJ1-1; 7 bases are a match to TRBD1. Germline V gives CDR1 SEHNR, CDR2 FQNEAQ (reference sequence). Unmatched junction bases numbered 8, after V lost 6 bases and J lost 1 base. This CDR3 spans 15 amino acids. The CDR3: CASRTSGGRNTEAFF. The DNA for the CDR3 is TGTGCCAGCAGGACGTCAGGGGGGAGGAACACTGAAGCTTTCTTT. The variable domain in full, with the rest retrieved from reference TRBV7-9 and TRBJ1-1, is DTGVSQNPRHKITKRGQNVTFRCDPISEHNRLYWYRQTLGQGPEFLTYFQNEAQLEKSRLLSDRFSAERPKGSFSTLEIQRTEQGDSAMYLCASRTSGGRNTEAFFGQGTRLTVV.

The gene calls are TRBV5-1 and TRBJ2-7; the match to TRBD1 covers 12 bases. This CDR3 region has 18 residues. Germline V gene data show CDR1 as SGHRS and CDR2 as YFSETQ. Trimming cost V 4 bases and J 1 base; bases outside gene matches: 12. The CDR3 reads CASSLGTGGLTRSYEQYF. In nucleotides, the CDR3 is TGCGCCAGCAGCCTTGGGACAGGGGGCCTCACCCGGTCCTACGAGCAGTACTTC.

The chain combines TRBV29-1 with TRBJ2-3; 8 bases align to TRBD2. Germline trimming cut 6 bases from V and 7 bases from J; bases unmatched to any gene: 9. The germline V gene has CDR1 SQVTM and CDR2 ANQGSEA. The CDR3 sequence is 13 residues long. This chain's CDR3 is CSVQRGGDNTQYF. The CDR3 bases are TGCAGCGTCCAACGGGGGGGAGATAATACGCAGTATTTT.

V is TRBV21-1 and J is TRBJ2-1; the table's D call TRBD2 went unverified against the DNA. TRBV21-1 corresponds to a pseudogene. This CDR3 comprises 15 residues. The CDR3 DNA is TGTGCCAGCAAACTCTGGGGGGAGGGCCGCAATGAGCAGTTCTTC. Translated: CASKLWGEGRNEQFF.

The CDR3 region is CASSPGVSGKQTQYF. The CDR3 DNA is TGTGCCAGCAGCCCGGGGGTGAGCGGGAAACAGACCCAGTACTTC. The gene calls are TRBV2 and TRBJ2-5; TRBD2 matches 7 bases. V lost 6 bases to trimming and J lost 6 bases; unmatched junction nucleotides: 13. Germline V gives CDR1 SNHLY, CDR2 FYNNEI. The CDR3 has 15 amino acids.

This clone has a single count. J is TRBJ1-6 and V is TRBV4-3; the D is unclear. The ends were cut back, 1 base at V and 7 bases at J, with 17 bases in the middle. The CDR3 covers 17 residues. CDR1 and CDR2 (germline): LGHNA, YSLEER. DNA of the CDR3: TGCGCCAGCAGCCAAGGCCCCGTCCGGCAGGCCAATTCACCCCTCCACTTT. Translation gives CASSQGPVRQANSPLHF.

The rearrangement joins TRBV9 to TRBJ1-1; the D gene is possibly TRBD1 (5 bases). CDR3 length: 15 residues. Between the trimmed V and J ends, which lost 4 bases and 0 bases, there was a span of 13 bases. Germline V CDR1 and CDR2: SGDLS, YYNGEE. Here the CDR3 reads CASSPWTNMNTEAFF. DNA of the CDR3: TGTGCCAGCAGCCCATGGACAAACATGAACACTGAAGCTTTCTTT.

The J gene is TRBJ1-1, the V gene TRBV6-5; D gene ambiguous. CDR1 MNHEY and CDR2 SVGAGI come from the germline V gene. Trimming left V 4 bases short and J 4 bases short, with 19 bases between. The CDR3 loop spans 16 amino acids. The CDR3 sequence is CASSWFRPRWGTEAFF. In DNA form, the CDR3 reads TGTGCCAGCAGTTGGTTCCGGCCCCGTTGGGGCACTGAAGCTTTCTTT.

The chain joins TRBV28 to TRBJ1-6, with TRBD1 matching over 10 bases. With 5 bases clipped from V and 8 bases from J, the junction kept 6 bases outside the gene matches. The germline V gene encodes CDR1 MDHEN and CDR2 SYDVKM. This CDR3 is built from 15 residues. In DNA, the CDR3 is TGTGCCAGCAGTACAGGGACAGGGGTGGATTCACCCCTCCACTTT. Encoded protein: CASSTGTGVDSPLHF.

Remarks on this clone: This CDR3 is also generated by other DNA sequences in the sample. The V call is TRBV28, the J call TRBJ2-7; D call uncertain. Deletions cut 4 bases from V and 7 bases from J, with 8 bases between. CDR1 and CDR2 from the germline V gene are MDHEN and SYDVKM. The length of the CDR3 is 11 residues. The CDR3 sequence is CASSSPREQYF. DNA for the CDR3: TGTGCCAGCAGTTCGCCGCGGGAGCAGTACTTC. Filled out from reference TRBV28 and TRBJ2-7, the complete variable domain reads DVKVTQSSRYLVKRTGEKVFLECVQDMDHENMFWYRQDPGLGLRLIYFSYDVKMKEKGDIPEGYSVSREKKERFSLILESASTNQTSMYLCASSSPREQYFGPGTRLTVT.

The V call is TRBV14, the J call TRBJ2-1; 7 bases agree with TRBD2. V shed 1 base, J shed 0 bases, and the junction held 3 bases outside the gene matches. The CDR3 is 16 amino acids. Germline lookup yields CDR1 SGHDN and CDR2 FVKESK. In DNA, the CDR3 is TGTGCCAGCAGCCAAGGGGCGGGAGTCTCCTACAATGAGCAGTTCTTC. Its translation: CASSQGAGVSYNEQFF.

The rearrangement joins TRBV28 to TRBJ1-2; D not certain. The CDR3 sequence is 13 residues long. CDR1 is MDHEN and CDR2 is SYDVKM in the germline V gene. V lost 10 bases and J lost 9, with 21 bases in between. The CDR3 bases are TGTGCCATCGCCGATGGGCGCCTATGGAGCTACACCTTC. Translated: CAIADGRLWSYTF.

This chain uses TRBV28 with TRBJ2-2, with TRBD1 identical over 10 bases. J lost 5 bases, V lost 6 bases, and 6 bases had no gene match. There are 15 residues in the CDR3. Per germline, CDR1 MDHEN and CDR2 SYDVKM. CDR3 region: CASRGAGQGTGELFF. The CDR3, as DNA: TGTGCCAGCAGAGGGGCGGGACAGGGGACCGGGGAGCTGTTTTTT.

The chain is built from TRBV11-2 and TRBJ2-1; possibly TRBD2 for D (5 bases). With 7 bases removed from V and 5 bases from J, the gap between germline ends came to 15 bases. Germline V gene lookup returns CDR1 SGHAT and CDR2 FQNNGV. The CDR3 length is 14 residues. CDR3 in DNA: TGTGCCAGCACCGGAGGACCTTTTAACAATGAGCAGTTCTTC. Protein sequence: CASTGGPFNNEQFF. The full variable domain, with the rest looked up from reference TRBV11-2 and TRBJ2-1, is EAGVAQSPRYKIIEKRQSVAFWCNPISGHATLYWYQQILGQGPKLLIQFQNNGVVDDSQLPKDRFSAERLKGVDSTLKIQPAKLEDSAVYLCASTGGPFNNEQFFGPGTRLTVL.

The chain is built from TRBV7-2 and TRBJ1-2, with 9 bases that match TRBD1. The CDR3 is 16 amino acids. The J segment lost 4 bases and the V segment lost 2 bases, leaving 8 bases of the junction unmatched. CDR1 is SGHTA and CDR2 is FQGNSA in the germline V gene. CDR3 DNA: TGTGCCAGCAGCTTAAGACAGGGGGGGTTCCTCTATGGCTACACCTTC. It translates to CASSLRQGGFLYGYTF.

This clone appeared once. V usage is TRBV21-1 and J usage is TRBJ2-6; the table gives TRBD2 as D, unverified against the DNA. TRBV21-1 is recorded as a pseudogene. CDR3 length: 13 amino acids. CDR3 sequence (DNA): TGTGCCAGTCTCCCTTCTGGGGCCAACGTCCTGACTTTC. Translated, it gives CASLPSGANVLTF.

The chain carries TRBV6-5 and TRBJ1-2, with TRBD1 matching 10 bases. The CDR3 consists of 15 residues. The germline V gene has CDR1 MNHEY and CDR2 SVGAGI. V dropped 6 bases and J dropped 3; count of bases not matched to a gene: 7. As DNA, the CDR3 is TGTGCCAGCAGCCCCCAGGGGACAGGGGACTATGGCTACACCTTC. This encodes CASSPQGTGDYGYTF.